These 10 T cell receptor beta chains share one sample of origin, sequenced in a study of shared clonotypes between healthy human individuals. Sequencing used immunoSEQ multiplex PCR; TCRdb keeps in-frame clones, though not all of them. The repertoire consists of about 520,000 clones, with around 95% occurring once and the leading ten covering approximately 0.06%. The sequenced sample was naive CD4+ T cells sorted from blood. The sample's subset: CD45RA+ positively selected. Source of these receptors: a woman under 40 in good health.

CDR3 DNA sequence: TGTGCCAGCATGTCAGGGCAAGAGACCCAGTACTTC. Its protein product is CASMSGQETQYF. The V gene is TRBV28, the J gene TRBJ2-5; perhaps TRBD1 as D (5 bases). CDR1 is MDHEN and CDR2 is SYDVKM in the germline V gene. V lost 7 bases and J lost 2, with 8 bases in between. The CDR3 has 12 residues.

The chain employs TRBV7-2 and TRBJ2-1; no firm D call. Germline CDR1 SGHTA, CDR2 FQGNSA. The CDR3 covers 14 residues. V was trimmed by 6 bases and J by 2 bases, leaving 11 bases between them. CDR3 nucleotide sequence: TGTGCCAGCAGGGGCCCGTCGGCCTACAATGAGCAGTTCTTC. This codes for CASRGPSAYNEQFF.

This rearrangement joins TRBV9 to TRBJ2-1, with 7 positions matching TRBD1. Trimming removed 4 bases from V and 5 bases from J; junction bases left unmatched: 6. Germline V gene lookup returns CDR1 SGDLS and CDR2 YYNGEE. The CDR3 totals 14 residues. CDR3 coding DNA: TGTGCCAGCAGCCCCGGACAGGTAAACAATGAGCAGTTCTTC. It is translated as CASSPGQVNNEQFF.

This clone occurred once. This sequence joins TRBV6-1 and TRBJ2-2; D is perhaps TRBD2 (6 bases). This CDR3 spans 18 amino acids. Germline V gene data show CDR1 as MNHNS and CDR2 as SASEGT. V dropped 0 bases and J dropped 1 base, with 15 bases sitting between them. The CDR3 DNA sequence: TGTGCCAGCAGTGAAGCAGTACGGCTAGCGAGGAACACCGGGGAGCTGTTTTTT. This sequence encodes CASSEAVRLARNTGELFF.

The gene calls are TRBV4-2 and TRBJ1-5; D not resolved. The CDR3 is made up of 13 amino acids. CDR1 is LGHNA, CDR2 YNFKEQ, per germline. The V end lost 0 bases, the J end lost 6 bases, and 6 bases lay between the germline ends. The CDR3 reads CASSQDEAQPQHF. Here the CDR3 DNA reads TGTGCCAGCAGCCAAGACGAGGCTCAGCCCCAGCATTTT.

This clone was seen only once. The rearrangement links TRBV23-1 to TRBJ2-7; D is perhaps TRBD2 (6 bases). TRBV23-1 carries the ORF label, with uncertain function. The CDR3 runs 14 residues. Trimming stripped 4 bases from V and 1 base from J, with 11 bases between. The CDR3 is CASSPRLGSYEQYF. CDR3 nucleotides: TGCGCCAGCAGTCCTCGACTAGGTTCCTACGAGCAGTACTTC.

V and J are TRBV19 and TRBJ2-2, with unresolved D. The CDR3 totals 14 residues. Germline CDR1 is LNHDA and CDR2 is SQIVND (reference sequence). Deletions cut 5 bases from V and 0 bases from J, with 7 bases between. In DNA form, the CDR3 reads TGTGCCAGTAGTTCCGGGCCGAACACCGGGGAGCTGTTTTTT. The encoded protein is CASSSGPNTGELFF.

The genes are TRBV7-7 and TRBJ2-3, with D possibly called TRBD1 or TRBD2 (6 bases each). Trimming shortened V by 4 bases and J by 2 bases, and 25 bases separated the two germline ends. Germline V gives CDR1 SSHAT, CDR2 FNYEAQ (reference sequence). This CDR3 has 19 amino acids. CDR3: CASSSGRGLASAITDTQYF. CDR3 DNA: TGTGCCAGCAGCTCCGGTAGGGGGTTGGCTAGCGCCATCACAGATACGCAGTATTTT.

Here the CDR3 DNA reads TGTGCCAGCAGGAGAAACAGGGGACCCTACTACGAGCAGTACTTC. Translation: CASRRNRGPYYEQYF. The gene calls are TRBV27 and TRBJ2-7; 7 bases align to TRBD1. Germline lookup yields CDR1 MNHEY and CDR2 SMNVEV (reference sequence). The junction had 11 bases not matched to a gene; V was cut back by 6 bases and J by 3 bases. The CDR3 has 15 residues.

CDR3 sequence reads: CASDERDRYEQYF. The CDR3, as DNA: TGTGCCAGCGACGAGAGGGACCGCTACGAGCAGTACTTC. This chain connects TRBV28 to TRBJ2-7, with D tentatively TRBD1 or TRBD2 (5 bases each). Trimming took off 8 bases at V and 3 bases at J, with 14 bases between the two ends. In germline, CDR1 is MDHEN, CDR2 SYDVKM. The CDR3 totals 13 residues.